The 8 T cell receptor beta chains presented below share a single source sample, sequenced in a study of blood T cell repertoires in COVID-19. Using immunoSEQ multiplex PCR, the repertoire was profiled, and TCRdb retains in-frame clones only, with some absent. The data contain approximately 210,000 clones, approximately 90% of them singletons. The specimen was peripheral blood. Source of these receptors: a human donor in a cohort sampled during active COVID-19.

In its sample, this clone was seen once. The chain couples TRBV4-3 to TRBJ2-7; 9 bases fit TRBD2. J gave up 7 bases and V 4 bases, and 14 bases lay outside the gene matches. CDR3 length equals 16 residues. Germline V gives CDR1 LGHNA, CDR2 YSLEER. CDR3 sequence reads: CASSLYLAGAVWEQYF. In DNA, the CDR3 is TGCGCCAGCAGCCTATACTTAGCGGGAGCCGTCTGGGAGCAGTACTTC.

This chain uses TRBV7-6 with TRBJ1-5, with unresolved D. Germline-derived CDR1 and CDR2 are SGHVS and FNYEAQ. With 2 bases removed from V and 5 bases from J, the gap between germline ends came to 7 bases. The CDR3 has 13 amino acids. The CDR3 DNA sequence: TGTGCCAGCAGCTTATTTTCCGATCAGCCCCAGCATTTT. Translation gives CASSLFSDQPQHF.

The chain links TRBV3-1 (or the pseudogene TRBV3-2) to TRBJ1-5, with D uncertain. CDR3 length: 18 residues. The V end lost 3 bases, the J end lost 0 bases, and 18 bases lay between the germline ends. CDR1 and CDR2 from the germline V gene are LGHDT and YNNKEL (reference sequence). The CDR3 protein is CASSQGKRQEDSNQPQHF. The CDR3 DNA follows: TGTGCCAGCAGCCAGGGCAAGAGGCAGGAGGATAGCAATCAGCCCCAGCATTTT.

The chain joins TRBV5-4 to TRBJ1-5; D not certain. V lost 0 bases and J lost 2, with 6 bases in between. Germline V CDR1 and CDR2: SGHNT, YYREEE (reference sequence). This CDR3 is 14 amino acids long. The CDR3 region has the DNA TGTGCCAGCAGCTTGGCCGGGGGCAATCAGCCCCAGCATTTT. It translates to CASSLAGGNQPQHF.

The chain couples TRBV5-1 to TRBJ2-7, with 8 bases that match TRBD2. Germline V gives CDR1 SGHRS, CDR2 YFSETQ. J lost 5 bases, V lost 0 bases, and 7 bases had no gene match. The CDR3 is made up of 15 amino acids. The CDR3 nucleotides are TGCGCCAGCAGCTTGGGGACTAGCCCAGGGGACGAGCAGTACTTC. As protein: CASSLGTSPGDEQYF.

The V call is TRBV20-1, the J call TRBJ2-1, with 9 bases that match TRBD1. With 3 bases clipped from V and 3 bases from J, the junction kept 9 bases outside the gene matches. The CDR3 consists of 16 residues. Germline V lookup: CDR1 DFQATT, CDR2 SNEGSKA (reference sequence). In nucleotides, the CDR3 is TGCAGTGCTAGTCCTGCACAGGGGGCGCGCTACAATGAGCAGTTCTTC. This sequence encodes CSASPAQGARYNEQFF.

This rearrangement joins TRBV4-3 to TRBJ2-7, with TRBD1 matching over 9 bases. Germline trimming cut 0 bases from V and 3 bases from J; bases unmatched to any gene: 6. The CDR3 contains 16 residues. CDR1 and CDR2 from the germline V gene are LGHNA and YSLEER. The DNA of the CDR3 is TGCGCCAGCAGCCAAGAATGGGGACAGGGTAACTACGAGCAGTACTTC. Translation gives CASSQEWGQGNYEQYF.

The chain combines TRBV6-2 or TRBV6-3 with TRBJ2-1; 12 nucleotides align to TRBD1. The CDR3 contains 16 residues. Per germline, CDR1 MNHEY and CDR2 SVGEGT. With V trimmed by 0 bases and J by 7 bases, 4 bases remained unmatched. The CDR3 sequence is CASSYSGQGALNEQFF. CDR3 DNA: TGTGCCAGCAGTTACTCGGGACAGGGGGCGTTGAATGAGCAGTTCTTC.